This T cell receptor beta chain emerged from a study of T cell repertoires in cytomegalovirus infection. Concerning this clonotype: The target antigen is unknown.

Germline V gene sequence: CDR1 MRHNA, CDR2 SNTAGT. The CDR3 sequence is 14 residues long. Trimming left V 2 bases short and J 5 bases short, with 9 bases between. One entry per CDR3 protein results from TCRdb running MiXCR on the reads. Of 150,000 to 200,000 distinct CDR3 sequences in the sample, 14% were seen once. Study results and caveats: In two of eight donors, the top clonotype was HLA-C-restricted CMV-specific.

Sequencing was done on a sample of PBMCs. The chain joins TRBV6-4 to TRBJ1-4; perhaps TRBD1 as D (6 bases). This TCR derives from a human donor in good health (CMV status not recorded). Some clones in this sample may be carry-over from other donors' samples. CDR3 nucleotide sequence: TGTGCCAGCAGTGACGGGACATCAAATGAAAAACTGTTTTTT. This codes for CASSDGTSNEKLFF.